Given below is one TCR beta chain in context. Trimming took 3 bases from V and 3 from J; bases not matched to a gene: 1. The CDR3 contains 13 residues. CDR1 is MGHRA, CDR2 YSYEKL, per germline. Sequencing used immunoSEQ multiplex PCR; TCRdb keeps in-frame clones, though not all of them. This table holds about 130,000 clones, 75% to 90% found once. The sample belongs to a study of blood T cell repertoires in COVID-19. Input material: PBMCs or T cells enriched from blood (not recorded which). The chain joins TRBV4-1 to TRBJ1-1, with 7 positions matching TRBD1. The receptor was isolated from a woman in her 50s who had recovered from COVID-19. The CDR3 is CASSQGQHTEAFF. CDR3 nucleotide sequence: TGCGCCAGCAGCCAGGGACAGCACACTGAAGCTTTCTTT.